The 25 T cell receptor beta chains presented below share a single source sample, sequenced in a study of response to subunit inactivated influenza vaccine. From the RT-PCR reads, TCRdb called clonotypes with MiXCR, one entry per CDR3 protein. The sample carries approximately 700,000 distinct CDR3 sequences, over 11% recorded once. The material sequenced was PBMCs from blood, taken around two weeks before vaccination. These receptors were obtained from a man over 45 who received an inactivated influenza vaccine.

The rearrangement uses TRBV12-3 or TRBV12-4 and TRBJ1-2; tentative D call: TRBD1 (5 bases). The CDR3 is 13 residues long. Trimming took 7 bases from V and 4 from J, leaving 13 bases between them. CDR3 amino acids: CASTPGTSYGYTF. The CDR3 bases are TGTGCCAGCACCCCCGGGACCTCCTATGGCTACACCTTC.

This chain connects TRBV5-1 to TRBJ2-7; D is perhaps TRBD1 (6 bases). V was shortened by 6 bases and J by 6 bases, with 19 bases between the two germline ends. Germline V lookup: CDR1 SGHRS, CDR2 YFSETQ. This CDR3 is 14 amino acids long. The CDR3 DNA reads as TGCGCCAGCATCTTCTCCCCAGGGGAAGGCGAGCAGTACTTC. The encoded protein is CASIFSPGEGEQYF.

This clonotype came up many times. The rearrangement uses TRBV6-1 and TRBJ1-2; tentatively, D is TRBD1 (5 bases). The CDR3 is made up of 12 amino acids. The V end was cut by 2 bases, the J end by 4 bases, with 5 bases between. Germline values: CDR1 MNHNS, CDR2 SASEGT. The CDR3 reads CASSERGYGYTF. CDR3 coding DNA: TGTGCCAGCAGTGAAAGGGGCTATGGCTACACCTTC.

This clonotype has only a few counts. V is TRBV4-3 and J is TRBJ2-1; 9 nucleotides agree with TRBD2. V lost 0 bases, J lost 3 bases, and 6 bases stayed unmatched. CDR3 length: 17 residues. Germline CDR1 is LGHNA and CDR2 is YSLEER. The CDR3 spells CASSQDGSGSVYNEQFF. CDR3 nucleotides: TGCGCCAGCAGCCAAGATGGTAGCGGGAGCGTCTACAATGAGCAGTTCTTC.

This clonotype was counted many times. The V call is TRBV7-2, the J call TRBJ2-5; possibly TRBD1 for D (5 bases). The CDR3 covers 15 residues. CDR1 is SGHTA, CDR2 FQGNSA, per germline. Trimming took 3 bases from V and 5 from J, leaving 16 bases between them. The CDR3 DNA sequence: TGTGCCAGCAGCTTTAGGGGCCTATCGAGGGAGACCCAGTACTTC. Translating gives CASSFRGLSRETQYF.

This clonotype occurred a few times. CDR3 coding DNA: TGTGCCAGCGGCACAGACCTCTACGAGCAGTACTTC. Amino acid sequence: CASGTDLYEQYF. The chain employs TRBV9 and TRBJ2-7; D unclear. There are 12 residues in the CDR3. V was shortened by 7 bases and J by 3 bases, with 11 bases between the two germline ends. Per germline, CDR1 SGDLS and CDR2 YYNGEE.

This chain's CDR3 is CASRSRQMETQYF. DNA of the CDR3: TGTGCCAGCAGGTCGAGGCAGATGGAGACCCAGTACTTC. This chain links TRBV7-9 with TRBJ2-5; unclear D gene. CDR1 SEHNR and CDR2 FQNEAQ come from the germline V gene (reference sequence). Trimming stripped 6 bases from V and 5 bases from J, with 13 bases between. The CDR3 length is 13 residues.

The chain carries TRBV19 and TRBJ1-2, with D uncertain. The CDR3 covers 14 residues. V was shortened by 3 bases and J by 5 bases, with 13 bases between the two germline ends. The germline V gene has CDR1 LNHDA and CDR2 SQIVND (reference sequence). CDR3 sequence reads: CASSMLGRDYGYTF. The CDR3 DNA reads as TGTGCCAGTAGTATGCTCGGACGGGATTATGGCTACACCTTC.

V usage is TRBV6-2 or TRBV6-3 and J usage is TRBJ1-1; D is possibly TRBD1 (6 bases). The CDR3 has 15 amino acids. Germline V gene data show CDR1 as MNHEY and CDR2 as SVGEGT. The V gene lost 6 bases and the J gene lost 4 bases, with 18 bases spanning the gap. CDR3 residues: CASSPEGQPGTEAFF. Here the CDR3 DNA reads TGTGCCAGCAGCCCGGAAGGACAGCCGGGCACTGAAGCTTTCTTT.

The chain employs TRBV5-1 and TRBJ2-7, with 8 positions matching TRBD2. CDR3 size: 14 residues. CDR1 and CDR2 (germline): SGHRS, YFSETQ. Trimming at V came to 4 bases and at J to 4 bases, leaving 7 bases not matched to a gene. Written as DNA, the CDR3 is TGCGCCAGCAGCCTGCCGGGACTAGGTTACGAGCAGTACTTC. This encodes CASSLPGLGYEQYF.

The rearrangement links TRBV3-1 to TRBJ2-1; D is perhaps TRBD1 (5 bases). Germline V gene sequence: CDR1 LGHDT, CDR2 YNNKEL (reference sequence). The CDR3 is 15 amino acids. The V end lost 1 base, the J end lost 5 bases, and 12 bases lay between the germline ends. Written as DNA, the CDR3 is TGTGCCAGCAGCCAAGGAATGGGGCAGAACAATGAGCAGTTCTTC. This sequence encodes CASSQGMGQNNEQFF.

This clonotype came up a few times. The chain combines TRBV12-3 or TRBV12-4 with TRBJ2-7; D ambiguous. This CDR3 is 15 amino acids long. The V and J ends lost 0 bases and 2 bases respectively, with 11 bases between them. CDR3 sequence reads: CASSLAGRIAYEQYF. The CDR3, as DNA: TGTGCCAGCAGTTTAGCTGGCCGGATTGCCTACGAGCAGTACTTC.

This clonotype was recorded many times. The V gene is TRBV12-3 or TRBV12-4, the J gene TRBJ1-5; 8 bases map to TRBD1. The V segment lost 6 bases and the J segment 5 bases; nucleotides outside the gene matches: 6. The length of the CDR3 is 14 residues. CDR3 residues: CASSRQGRYQPQHF. The CDR3 coding sequence is TGTGCCAGCAGCAGACAGGGGAGGTATCAGCCCCAGCATTTT.

J is TRBJ2-7 and V is TRBV10-3; D ambiguous. Per germline, CDR1 ENHRY and CDR2 SYGVKD. With 2 bases removed from V and 3 bases from J, the gap between germline ends came to 23 bases. This CDR3 has 18 residues. CDR3 residues: CAISEQSRLPSSLYEQYF. Here the CDR3 DNA reads TGTGCCATCAGTGAGCAAAGCAGGCTGCCCAGTTCCCTCTACGAGCAGTACTTC.

The chain recombines TRBV5-1 with TRBJ2-1, with 13 nucleotides matching TRBD2. V trimming: 4 bases; J trimming: 3 bases; junction bases outside the gene matches: 10. Per the germline V gene, CDR1 is SGHRS and CDR2 is YFSETQ. The CDR3 contains 18 residues. CDR3 in amino acids: CASSPTGLAGDNYNEQFF. CDR3 in DNA: TGCGCCAGCAGCCCGACTGGACTAGCGGGAGACAACTACAATGAGCAGTTCTTC.

This clonotype was observed many times. The chain links TRBV5-1 to TRBJ1-1; tentatively, D is TRBD1 (6 bases). The germline CDR1 and CDR2 sequences are SGHRS and YFSETQ. V lost 4 bases and J lost 1, with 11 bases in between. The CDR3 is made up of 14 amino acids. The CDR3 sequence: CASSPGGPNTEAFF. The CDR3 DNA is TGCGCCAGCAGCCCCGGGGGCCCGAACACTGAAGCTTTCTTT. Complete variable domain (other parts from reference TRBV5-1 and TRBJ1-1): KAGVTQTPRYLIKTRGQQVTLSCSPISGHRSVSWYQQTPGQGLQFLFEYFSETQRNKGNFPGRFSGRQFSNSRSEMNVSTLELGDSALYLCASSPGGPNTEAFFGQGTRLTVV.

The chain carries TRBV7-2 and TRBJ2-5; D not certain. Germline CDR1 and CDR2: SGHTA and FQGNSA. CDR3 length: 13 amino acids. Deletions cut 5 bases from V and 5 bases from J, with 12 bases between. As DNA, the CDR3 is TGTGCCAGCAGCATTGGGCTAAGGGAGACCCAGTACTTC. Translation gives CASSIGLRETQYF.

The gene calls are TRBV4-3 and TRBJ2-5; 9 positions agree with TRBD1. The CDR3 consists of 14 residues. The germline V gene has CDR1 LGHNA and CDR2 YSLEER. Trimming at V came to 4 bases and at J to 3 bases, leaving 3 bases not matched to a gene. Written as DNA, the CDR3 is TGCGCCAGCAGCCGCGGGACAGGGAAAGAGACCCAGTACTTC. Translated: CASSRGTGKETQYF.

This chain links TRBV6-2 or TRBV6-3 with TRBJ1-1; TRBD1 is a possible D gene (6 bases). Germline V gene lookup returns CDR1 MNHEY and CDR2 SVGEGT. V lost 2 bases and J 0 bases, leaving 16 bases between the germline ends. This CDR3 region has 17 residues. The CDR3 region is CASSYDITGLMNTEAFF. The CDR3 nucleotides are TGTGCCAGCAGTTACGATATCACAGGGCTCATGAACACTGAAGCTTTCTTT.

The rearrangement joins TRBV24-1 to TRBJ1-5, with D perhaps matching TRBD1 (6 bases). Per the germline V gene, CDR1 is KGHDR and CDR2 is SFDVKD. V shed 9 bases and J shed 7 bases, with 15 bases lying between them. There are 13 residues in the CDR3. The DNA for the CDR3 is TGTGCCACCCAACGGACAGTTGGCCAGCCCCAGCATTTT. Residues: CATQRTVGQPQHF.

The chain is built from TRBV11-2 and TRBJ2-1; 11 bases are a match to TRBD1. The V gene end was trimmed by 4 bases and the J gene end by 4 bases; junction bases not matched to a gene: 3. CDR3 length: 15 residues. Per the germline V gene, CDR1 is SGHAT and CDR2 is FQNNGV. The CDR3, as DNA: TGTGCCAGCAGCTATGGACAGGGGGCGTACAATGAGCAGTTCTTC. This sequence encodes CASSYGQGAYNEQFF.

The V call is TRBV29-1, the J call TRBJ2-7; 8 bases map to TRBD2. The germline V gene encodes CDR1 SQVTM and CDR2 ANQGSEA. V trimming: 5 bases; J trimming: 3 bases; junction bases outside the gene matches: 9. This CDR3 spans 14 amino acids. CDR3 bases: TGCAGCGTTCGGGGACTAGGGGGAGTCTACGAGCAGTACTTC. Translated, it gives CSVRGLGGVYEQYF.

V and J are TRBV28 and TRBJ1-5, with D possibly matching TRBD1 (6 bases). Germline V CDR1 and CDR2: MDHEN, SYDVKM. The CDR3 runs to 14 residues. V was cut by 4 bases and J by 5 bases, with 12 bases left in between. The CDR3 reads CASSSGQWYQPQHF. The CDR3 nucleotides are TGTGCCAGCAGTTCCGGACAGTGGTATCAGCCCCAGCATTTT.

This clonotype was detected only a few times. The chain combines TRBV4-2 with TRBJ2-5; 7 positions match TRBD2. The CDR3 contains 14 residues. Trimming removed 4 bases from V and 4 bases from J; junction bases left unmatched: 6. Germline V gene data show CDR1 as LGHNA and CDR2 as YNFKEQ. The CDR3 is CASSRERGSETQYF. The DNA of the CDR3 is TGTGCCAGCAGCCGAGAGCGGGGATCAGAGACCCAGTACTTC.

The rearrangement links TRBV30 to TRBJ2-7; no reliable D call. Trimming pared 1 base from V and 0 bases from J, leaving 10 bases between. This CDR3 region has 14 residues. Germline CDR1 reads GTSNPN; CDR2 reads SVGIG (reference sequence). This CDR3 reads CAWSGILYSYEQYF. The CDR3 nucleotides read TGTGCCTGGAGTGGTATTCTGTACTCCTACGAGCAGTACTTC. The entire variable domain, with the rest obtained from reference TRBV30 and TRBJ2-7, is as follows: SQTIHQWPATLVQPVGSPLSLECTVEGTSNPNLYWYRQAAGRGLQLLFYSVGIGQISSEVPQNLSASRPQDRQFILSSKKLLLSDSGFYLCAWSGILYSYEQYFGPGTRLTVT.